This passage covers 16 T cell receptor beta chains from one sample sequenced in a study of neurological immune-mediated disorders. TCRdb reanalysed the 5' RACE reads using MiXCR and keeps one entry per CDR3 protein. The sample lists 15,000 to 20,000 distinct CDR3 sequences; around 7.6% were seen once. Input material: CD8+ T cells from blood. Receptors were obtained from a woman in her thirties with HTLV-1-associated myelopathy (HAM/TSP).

In this sample, this clonotype turned up many times. The V call is TRBV12-3 or TRBV12-4, the J call TRBJ2-1; the match to TRBD1 covers 10 bases. Trimming removed 3 bases from V and 7 bases from J; junction bases left unmatched: 9. This CDR3 spans 16 amino acids. The CDR3, as DNA: TGTGCCAGCAGTTTCCCCCGGGACAGGGGTGATAATGAGCAGTTCTTC. Translating gives CASSFPRDRGDNEQFF.

This clonotype occurred many times. The genes are TRBV30 and TRBJ1-1; D gene ambiguous. Germline-derived CDR1 and CDR2 are GTSNPN and SVGIG (reference sequence). The CDR3 runs 11 residues. V gave up 3 bases and J gave up 2 bases, with 4 bases separating them. The CDR3: CAWRGNTEAFF. CDR3 coding DNA: TGTGCCTGGAGGGGAAACACTGAAGCTTTCTTT.

This clonotype qualifies as medium-sized (0.01 to 0.1%). The chain links TRBV21-1 to TRBJ1-4; TRBD1 reflects the table's D call only, with no check against the DNA. TRBV21-1 is flagged as a pseudogene. This CDR3 comprises 18 residues. The CDR3 bases are TGTGCCAGCAGCGAAAAAAAAGGGCTGACAGAGTATAATGAAAAACTGTTTTTT. It is translated as CASSEKKGLTEYNEKLFF.

Concerning this clonotype: Compared with germline, one end of the junction differs, possibly owing to a read error. The V call is TRBV12-3 or TRBV12-4, the J call TRBJ1-6, with 7 nucleotides matching TRBD1. This CDR3 is built from 16 residues. The CDR3 DNA reads as TGTGCCAGCAGTTCGGGACAGTTAGACTATAATTCACCCCTCTACTTT. Its translation is CASSSGQLDYNSPLYF.

This clonotype appeared many times. The CDR3: CSVAAGTSGSNEQFF. The CDR3 DNA follows: TGCAGTGTCGCCGCCGGGACTAGCGGAAGCAATGAGCAGTTCTTC. The chain couples TRBV20-1 to TRBJ2-1, with 11 bases that match TRBD2. Trimming removed 7 bases from V and 6 bases from J; junction bases left unmatched: 11. The CDR3 is made up of 15 amino acids. Germline V CDR1 and CDR2: DFQATT, SNEGSKA (reference sequence).

This clonotype was found many times. This chain uses TRBV6-2 or TRBV6-3 with TRBJ2-1, with a weak D call TRBD1 (6 bases). The ends were cut back, 0 bases at V and 3 bases at J, with 9 bases in the middle. The germline V gene encodes CDR1 MNHEY and CDR2 SVGEGT. This CDR3 contains 15 residues. The CDR3 loop reads CASSYSGGDYNEQFF. The DNA of the CDR3 is TGTGCCAGCAGTTACTCTGGGGGCGACTACAATGAGCAGTTCTTC.

This clonotype appeared many times. The J gene is TRBJ2-7, the V gene TRBV5-5; 7 bases fit TRBD2. The CDR3 spans 16 residues. CDR1 and CDR2 (germline): SGHKS, YYEKEE (reference sequence). V lost 0 bases, J lost 0 bases, and 6 bases stayed unmatched. The CDR3 is CASSLVAGGSSYEQYF. In DNA, the CDR3 is TGTGCCAGCAGCTTGGTTGCCGGGGGGAGCTCCTACGAGCAGTACTTC.

This clonotype was seen ten or more times. The chain combines TRBV9 with TRBJ2-7; D possibly corresponds to TRBD1 (5 bases). CDR3 length equals 13 residues. Trimming shortened V by 2 bases and J by 3 bases, and 9 bases separated the two germline ends. Germline V gene lookup returns CDR1 SGDLS and CDR2 YYNGEE. As DNA, the CDR3 is TGTGCCAGCAGCGTGGGGCCGGGCTACGAGCAGTACTTC. Protein sequence: CASSVGPGYEQYF.

This clonotype showed up many times. This clone may be a read error of a much larger clone one base away. The chain employs TRBV20-1 and TRBJ2-3, with 7 bases that match TRBD1. V shed 8 bases and J 8 bases; nucleotides not matched to a gene: 7. Germline-derived CDR1 and CDR2 are DFQATT and SNEGSKA (reference sequence). The length of the CDR3 is 11 residues. The CDR3 nucleotides are TGCAGTACACGGACAGGAGTTACGCAGTATTTT. Translating it yields CSTRTGVTQYF.

This clonotype was detected many times. The V gene is TRBV2, the J gene TRBJ2-1; 11 nucleotides agree with TRBD2. The CDR3 extends over 16 amino acids. Germline V gives CDR1 SNHLY, CDR2 FYNNEI. The V gene end was trimmed by 2 bases and the J gene end by 7 bases; junction bases not matched to a gene: 7. CDR3 in amino acids: CASSERVAGGLNEQFF. CDR3 DNA: TGTGCCAGCAGTGAAAGGGTAGCGGGGGGGCTAAATGAGCAGTTCTTC.

This clonotype was seen at least ten times. The V call is TRBV5-5, the J call TRBJ2-7; 7 nucleotides align to TRBD2. CDR1 SGHKS and CDR2 YYEKEE come from the germline V gene (reference sequence). J was trimmed by 2 bases and V by 6 bases; bases with no gene match: 8. The CDR3 loop spans 14 amino acids. Here the CDR3 reads CASTPGSGAYEQYF. For the CDR3, the DNA is TGTGCCAGCACCCCAGGGAGCGGGGCCTACGAGCAGTACTTC.

This clonotype showed up many times. The rearrangement uses TRBV5-6 and TRBJ1-2, with TRBD1 matching 9 bases. V shed 3 bases, J shed 7 bases, and the junction held 10 bases outside the gene matches. CDR1 SGHDT and CDR2 YYEEEE come from the germline V gene. The CDR3 is 15 residues long. CDR3 coding DNA: TGTGCCAGCAGCTACCCGGGGGACAGGGCGATTGGCTACACCTTC. Translated: CASSYPGDRAIGYTF.

This clonotype was detected many times. This rearrangement joins TRBV12-3 or TRBV12-4 to TRBJ2-1; weak D call: TRBD2 (7 bases). CDR3 length: 15 amino acids. Trimming removed 1 base at V and 2 bases at J, with 9 bases between. The CDR3 loop reads CASSLEGGAYNEQFF. The CDR3, as DNA: TGTGCCAGCAGTTTAGAGGGGGGGGCCTACAATGAGCAGTTCTTC.

This clonotype was seen many times. The chain is built from TRBV4-1 and TRBJ2-4; 7 bases are shared with TRBD1. CDR3 length: 13 residues. Germline values: CDR1 MGHRA, CDR2 YSYEKL. Losses at the gene ends were 0 bases for V and 9 bases for J; bases not matched to a gene: 2. The CDR3 reads CASSQDPGGIQYF. The CDR3 DNA follows: TGCGCCAGCAGCCAAGATCCAGGGGGCATTCAGTACTTC.

This clonotype was picked up many times. The chain joins TRBV11-2 to TRBJ2-1, with 7 bases matching TRBD1. V lost 5 bases, J lost 4 bases, and 2 bases stayed unmatched. CDR1 and CDR2 (germline): SGHAT, FQNNGV. This CDR3 is 13 amino acids long. For the CDR3, the DNA is TGTGCCAGCAGCACGACAGGGTACAATGAGCAGTTCTTC. Amino acids: CASSTTGYNEQFF.

This clonotype appeared many times. The J gene is TRBJ2-7, the V gene TRBV6-5; possibly TRBD1 for D (6 bases). CDR3 length: 16 residues. Germline lookup yields CDR1 MNHEY and CDR2 SVGAGI. Between the trimmed V and J ends, which lost 0 bases and 3 bases, there was a span of 15 bases. Here the CDR3 reads CASSYSSGTKGYEQYF. As DNA, the CDR3 is TGTGCCAGCAGTTACTCATCCGGGACAAAAGGCTACGAGCAGTACTTC.